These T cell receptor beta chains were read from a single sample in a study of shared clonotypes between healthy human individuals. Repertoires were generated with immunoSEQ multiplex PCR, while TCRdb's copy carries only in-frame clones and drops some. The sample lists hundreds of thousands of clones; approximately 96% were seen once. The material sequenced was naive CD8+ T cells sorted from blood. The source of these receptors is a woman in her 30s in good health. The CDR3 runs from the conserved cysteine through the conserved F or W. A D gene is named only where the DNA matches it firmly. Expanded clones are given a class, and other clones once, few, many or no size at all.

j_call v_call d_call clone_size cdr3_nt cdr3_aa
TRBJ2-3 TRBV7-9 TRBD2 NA TGTGCCAGCAGCTTCCTGACTAGCTCGATGTCAGATACGCAGTATTTT CASSFLTSSMSDTQYF
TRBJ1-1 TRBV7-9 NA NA TGTGCCAGCAGCTTAGTTATCGAACCTGAAGCTTTCTTT CASSLVIEPEAFF
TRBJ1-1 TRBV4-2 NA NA TGTGCCAGCAGCCAAGGATTGGAGGGTGTGAACACTGAAGCTTTCTTT CASSQGLEGVNTEAFF
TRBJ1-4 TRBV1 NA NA TGCACCAGCAGCCAAGACGGACGGCCCGTAGCTAATGAAAAACTGTTTTTT CTSSQDGRPVANEKLFF
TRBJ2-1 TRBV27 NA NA TGTGCCAGCAGTTTTTCTTTCTCCTACAATGAGCAGTTCTTC CASSFSFSYNEQFF
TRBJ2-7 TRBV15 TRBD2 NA TGTGCCACCAGCAGAGACCCCGGACTAGCGGGTTACGAGCAGTACTTC CATSRDPGLAGYEQYF
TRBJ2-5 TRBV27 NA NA TGTGCCAGCAGTTTTTTGCCGTCGGAGACCCAGTACTTC CASSFLPSETQYF
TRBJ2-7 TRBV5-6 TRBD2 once TGTGCCAGCAGCTTCGGGACCGGGACTAGCAAGCAGTACTTC CASSFGTGTSKQYF
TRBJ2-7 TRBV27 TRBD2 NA TGTGCCAGCAGTTTAGGACTAGCGGGAGGATACGAGCAGTACTTC CASSLGLAGGYEQYF
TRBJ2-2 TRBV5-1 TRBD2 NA TGCGCCAGCAGCCACGGACTAGTCGGCGGGGAGCTGTTTTTT CASSHGLVGGELFF
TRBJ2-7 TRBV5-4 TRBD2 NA TGTGCCAGCAGCTTAGAGCGGGATCACTACGAGCAGTACTTC CASSLERDHYEQYF
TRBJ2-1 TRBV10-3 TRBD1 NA TGTGCCATCAGTGGTCCCGGACAGGGGCTTGGTGAGCAGTTCTTC CAISGPGQGLGEQFF
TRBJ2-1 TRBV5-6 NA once TGTGCCAGCAGCTTAGGGGTGTCCTACAATGAGCAGTTCTTC CASSLGVSYNEQFF
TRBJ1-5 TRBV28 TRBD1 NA TGTGCCAGCAGCAGGGACAGGGTAGACCAGCCCCAGCATTTT CASSRDRVDQPQHF
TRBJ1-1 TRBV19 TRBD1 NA TGTGCCAGTAGTATATGGGACAGGGGCACTGAAGCTTTCTTT CASSIWDRGTEAFF
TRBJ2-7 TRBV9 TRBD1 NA TGTGCCAGCAGCGTAGCCGGGACAGTAAGTTACGAGCAGTACTTC CASSVAGTVSYEQYF
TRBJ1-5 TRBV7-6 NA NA TGTGCCAGCAGCTCCCGAGGGGGGGAGGGGCCCCCTCAGCCCCAGCATTTT CASSSRGGEGPPQPQHF
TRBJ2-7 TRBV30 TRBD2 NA TGTGCCTGGAGTTACGGGACTAGCGGGAGAAGAAGCTTC CAWSYGTSGRRSF
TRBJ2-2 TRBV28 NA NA TGTGCCAGCAGTTTGCTCAGGGGTCGCACCGGGGAGCTGTTTTTT CASSLLRGRTGELFF
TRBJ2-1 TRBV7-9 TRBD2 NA TGTGCCAGCAGCCAAGGGACTAGCGGCTACAATGAGCAGTTCTTC CASSQGTSGYNEQFF
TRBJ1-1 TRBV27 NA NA TGTGCCAGCACGACGCGGGGTGTGAACACTGAAGCTTTCTTT CASTTRGVNTEAFF
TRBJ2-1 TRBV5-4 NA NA TGTGCCAGCAGCTTGCGGGGCTACAATGAGCAGTTCTTC CASSLRGYNEQFF
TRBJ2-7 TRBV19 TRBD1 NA TGTGCCAGTAGTATAGGACAGGGGGCAACCTACGAGCAGTACTTC CASSIGQGATYEQYF
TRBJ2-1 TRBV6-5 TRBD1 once TGTGCCAGCCACCGGGACAGCTCCTACAATGAGCAGTTCTTC CASHRDSSYNEQFF
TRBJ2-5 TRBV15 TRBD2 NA TGTGCCACCAGCAGTGCGACTAGCGGGAGGAGGGAGACCCAGTACTTC CATSSATSGRRETQYF
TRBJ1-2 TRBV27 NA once TGTGCCAGCAGTTCCAGGGGCCCTAACTATGGCTACACCTTC CASSSRGPNYGYTF
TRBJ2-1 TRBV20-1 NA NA TGCAGTGCCCGCTTTATCGATGAGCAGTTCTTC CSARFIDEQFF